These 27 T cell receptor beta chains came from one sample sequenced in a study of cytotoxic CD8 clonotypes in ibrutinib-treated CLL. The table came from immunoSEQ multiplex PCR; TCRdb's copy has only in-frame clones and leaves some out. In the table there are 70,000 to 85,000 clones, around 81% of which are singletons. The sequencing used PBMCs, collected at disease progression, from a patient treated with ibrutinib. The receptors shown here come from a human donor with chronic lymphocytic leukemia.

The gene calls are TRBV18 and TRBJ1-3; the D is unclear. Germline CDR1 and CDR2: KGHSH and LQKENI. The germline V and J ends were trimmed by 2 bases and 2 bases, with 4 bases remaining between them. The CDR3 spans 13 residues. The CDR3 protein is CASSPGTGNTIYF. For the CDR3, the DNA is TGTGCCAGCTCACCAGGCACTGGAAACACCATATATTTT.

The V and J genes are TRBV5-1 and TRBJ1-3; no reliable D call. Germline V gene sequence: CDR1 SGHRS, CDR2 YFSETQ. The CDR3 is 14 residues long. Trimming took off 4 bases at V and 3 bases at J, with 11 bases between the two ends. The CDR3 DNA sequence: TGCGCCAGCAGCCCTAGGACTGATGGAAACACCATATATTTT. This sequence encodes CASSPRTDGNTIYF.

The DNA of the CDR3 is TGTGCCAGCAGCAACCAGGGACAGACACATAGCAATCAGCCCCAGCATTTT. Residues: CASSNQGQTHSNQPQHF. This rearrangement joins TRBV5-4 to TRBJ1-5; 7 bases are shared with TRBD1. Germline V gene sequence: CDR1 SGHNT, CDR2 YYREEE (reference sequence). The J segment lost 0 bases and the V segment lost 4 bases, leaving 10 bases of the junction unmatched. The CDR3 has 17 residues.

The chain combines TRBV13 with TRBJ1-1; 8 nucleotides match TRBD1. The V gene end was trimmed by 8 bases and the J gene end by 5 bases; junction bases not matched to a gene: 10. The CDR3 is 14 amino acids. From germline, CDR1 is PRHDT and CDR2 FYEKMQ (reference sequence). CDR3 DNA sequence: TGTGCCAGCGGGTTAACAGGGGGAGGAACTGAAGCTTTCTTT. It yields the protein CASGLTGGGTEAFF.

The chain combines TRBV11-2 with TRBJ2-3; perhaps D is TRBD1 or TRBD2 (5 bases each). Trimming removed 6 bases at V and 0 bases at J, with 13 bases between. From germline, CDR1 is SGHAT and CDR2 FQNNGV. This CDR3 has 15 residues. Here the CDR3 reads CASRSGASSTDTQYF. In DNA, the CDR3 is TGTGCCAGCAGATCCGGGGCTTCTAGCACAGATACGCAGTATTTT. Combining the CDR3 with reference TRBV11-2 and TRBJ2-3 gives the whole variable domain EAGVAQSPRYKIIEKRQSVAFWCNPISGHATLYWYQQILGQGPKLLIQFQNNGVVDDSQLPKDRFSAERLKGVDSTLKIQPAKLEDSAVYLCASRSGASSTDTQYFGPGTRLTVL.

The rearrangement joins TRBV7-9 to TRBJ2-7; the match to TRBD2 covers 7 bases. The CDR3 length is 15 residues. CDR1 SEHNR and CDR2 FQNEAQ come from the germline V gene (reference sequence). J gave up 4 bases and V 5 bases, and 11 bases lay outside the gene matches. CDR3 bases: TGTGCCAGCAGCCCCACGCCGGGGACTAAATACGAGCAGTACTTC. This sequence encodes CASSPTPGTKYEQYF.

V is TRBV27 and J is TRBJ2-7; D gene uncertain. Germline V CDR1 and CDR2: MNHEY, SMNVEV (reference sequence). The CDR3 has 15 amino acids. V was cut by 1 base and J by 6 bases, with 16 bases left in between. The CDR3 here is CASSLFADWRGEQYF. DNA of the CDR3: TGTGCCAGCAGTTTATTTGCCGACTGGAGAGGCGAGCAGTACTTC.

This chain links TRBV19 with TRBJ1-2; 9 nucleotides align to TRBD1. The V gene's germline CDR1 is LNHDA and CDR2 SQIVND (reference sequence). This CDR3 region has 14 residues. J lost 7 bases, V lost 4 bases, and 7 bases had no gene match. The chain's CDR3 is CASSTWTGEPGYTF. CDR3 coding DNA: TGTGCCAGTAGTACCTGGACAGGGGAACCTGGCTACACCTTC.

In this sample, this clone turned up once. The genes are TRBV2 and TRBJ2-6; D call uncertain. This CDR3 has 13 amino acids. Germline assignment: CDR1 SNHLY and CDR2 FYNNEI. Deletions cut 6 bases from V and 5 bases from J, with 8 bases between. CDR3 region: CASRRDWANVLTF. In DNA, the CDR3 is TGTGCCAGCAGAAGAGACTGGGCCAACGTCCTGACTTTC.

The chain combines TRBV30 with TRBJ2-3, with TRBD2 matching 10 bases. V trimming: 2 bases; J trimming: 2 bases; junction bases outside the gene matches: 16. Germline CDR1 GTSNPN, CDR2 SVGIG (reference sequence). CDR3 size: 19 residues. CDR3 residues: CAWSPTSGYERGNTDTQYF. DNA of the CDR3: TGTGCCTGGAGTCCGACTAGCGGGTACGAGAGGGGGAACACAGATACGCAGTATTTT.

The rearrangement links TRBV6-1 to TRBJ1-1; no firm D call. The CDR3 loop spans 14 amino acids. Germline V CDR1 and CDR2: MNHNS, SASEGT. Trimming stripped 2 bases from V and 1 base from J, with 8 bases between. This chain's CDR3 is CASSERLSNTEAFF. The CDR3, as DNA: TGTGCCAGCAGTGAAAGGCTGTCGAACACTGAAGCTTTCTTT.

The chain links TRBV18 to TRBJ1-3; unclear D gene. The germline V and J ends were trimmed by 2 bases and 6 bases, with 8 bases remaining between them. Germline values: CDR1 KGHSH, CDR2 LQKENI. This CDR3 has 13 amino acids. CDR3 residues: CASSPGSPNTIYF. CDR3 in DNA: TGTGCCAGCTCACCAGGCAGCCCAAACACCATATATTTT. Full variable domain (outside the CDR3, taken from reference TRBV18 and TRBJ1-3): NAGVMQNPRHLVRRRGQEARLRCSPMKGHSHVYWYRQLPEEGLKFMVYLQKENIIDESGMPKERFSAEFPKEGPSILRIQQVVRGDSAAYFCASSPGSPNTIYFGEGSWLTVV.

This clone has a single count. This CDR3 is CASSGTSGRATYEQYF. The CDR3 nucleotides read TGTGCCAGCAGTGGAACTAGCGGGAGGGCCACCTACGAGCAGTACTTC. The V gene is TRBV25-1, the J gene TRBJ2-7; 13 bases align to TRBD2. After removal of 4 bases from V and 2 bases from J, the junction contained 5 bases not matched to a gene. Germline lookup yields CDR1 MGHDK and CDR2 SYGVNS. The CDR3 contains 16 residues.

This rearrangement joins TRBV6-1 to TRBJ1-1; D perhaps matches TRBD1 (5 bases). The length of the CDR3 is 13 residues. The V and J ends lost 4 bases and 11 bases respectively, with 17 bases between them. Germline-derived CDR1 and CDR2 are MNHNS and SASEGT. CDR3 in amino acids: CASSVSGTDEAFF. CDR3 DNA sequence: TGTGCCAGCAGTGTCTCCGGGACGGACGAGGCTTTCTTT.

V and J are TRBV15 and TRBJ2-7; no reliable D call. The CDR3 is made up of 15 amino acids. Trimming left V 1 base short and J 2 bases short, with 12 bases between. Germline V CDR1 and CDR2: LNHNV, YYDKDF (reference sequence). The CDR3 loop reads CATSRGSTATYEQYF. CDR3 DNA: TGTGCCACCAGCAGAGGTTCCACAGCCACCTACGAGCAGTACTTC.

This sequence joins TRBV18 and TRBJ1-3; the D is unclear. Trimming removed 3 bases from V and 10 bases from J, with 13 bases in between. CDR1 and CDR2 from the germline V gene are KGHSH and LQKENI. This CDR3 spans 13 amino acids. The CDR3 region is CASSPPREGTIYF. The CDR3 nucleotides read TGTGCCAGCTCACCCCCTCGCGAAGGAACCATATATTTT.

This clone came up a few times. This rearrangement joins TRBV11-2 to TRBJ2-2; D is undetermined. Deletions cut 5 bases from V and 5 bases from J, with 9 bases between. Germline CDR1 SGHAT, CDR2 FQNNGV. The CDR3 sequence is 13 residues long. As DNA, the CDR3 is TGTGCCAGCAGCCATTTCGGTACCGGGGAGCTGTTTTTT. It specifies CASSHFGTGELFF. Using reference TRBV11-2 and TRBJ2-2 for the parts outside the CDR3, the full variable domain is EAGVAQSPRYKIIEKRQSVAFWCNPISGHATLYWYQQILGQGPKLLIQFQNNGVVDDSQLPKDRFSAERLKGVDSTLKIQPAKLEDSAVYLCASSHFGTGELFFGEGSRLTVL.

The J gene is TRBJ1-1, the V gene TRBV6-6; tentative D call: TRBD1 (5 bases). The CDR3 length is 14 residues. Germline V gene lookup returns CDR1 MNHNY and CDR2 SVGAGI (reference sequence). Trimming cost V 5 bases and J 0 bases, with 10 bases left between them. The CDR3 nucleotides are TGTGCCAGCAGTCGGACAATTATGAACACTGAAGCTTTCTTT. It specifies CASSRTIMNTEAFF.

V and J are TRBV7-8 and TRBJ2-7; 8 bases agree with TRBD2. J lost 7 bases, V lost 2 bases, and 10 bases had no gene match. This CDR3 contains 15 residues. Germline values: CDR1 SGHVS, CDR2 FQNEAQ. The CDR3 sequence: CASSLFSGGGREQYF. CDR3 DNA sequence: TGTGCCAGCAGCTTATTCTCCGGCGGGGGGCGGGAGCAGTACTTC.

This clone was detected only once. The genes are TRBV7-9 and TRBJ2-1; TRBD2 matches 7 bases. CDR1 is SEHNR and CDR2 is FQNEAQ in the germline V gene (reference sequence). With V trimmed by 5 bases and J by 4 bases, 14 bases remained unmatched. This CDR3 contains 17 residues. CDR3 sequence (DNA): TGTGCCAGCAGCCCCCCTACCGGGACTAAACCATACAATGAGCAGTTCTTC. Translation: CASSPPTGTKPYNEQFF. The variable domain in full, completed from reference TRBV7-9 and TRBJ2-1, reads DTGVSQNPRHKITKRGQNVTFRCDPISEHNRLYWYRQTLGQGPEFLTYFQNEAQLEKSRLLSDRFSAERPKGSFSTLEIQRTEQGDSAMYLCASSPPTGTKPYNEQFFGPGTRLTVL.

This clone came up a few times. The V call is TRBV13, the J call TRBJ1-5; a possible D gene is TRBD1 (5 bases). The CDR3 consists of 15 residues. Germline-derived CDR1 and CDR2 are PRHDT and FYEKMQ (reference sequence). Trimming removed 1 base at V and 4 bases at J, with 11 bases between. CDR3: CASSLAGSGNQPQHF. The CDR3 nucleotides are TGTGCCAGCAGCTTAGCAGGGTCTGGGAATCAGCCCCAGCATTTT.

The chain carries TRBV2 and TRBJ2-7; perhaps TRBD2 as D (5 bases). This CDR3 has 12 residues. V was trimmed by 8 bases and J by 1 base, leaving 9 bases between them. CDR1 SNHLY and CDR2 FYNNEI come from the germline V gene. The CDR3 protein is CASDGLSYEQYF. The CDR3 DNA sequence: TGTGCCAGCGATGGACTTTCCTACGAGCAGTACTTC.

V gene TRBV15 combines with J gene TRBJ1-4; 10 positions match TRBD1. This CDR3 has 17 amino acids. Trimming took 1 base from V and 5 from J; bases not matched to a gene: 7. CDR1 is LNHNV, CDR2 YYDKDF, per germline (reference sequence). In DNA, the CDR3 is TGTGCCACCAGCAGAGGTTTGGGACAGGGGTCAAATGAAAAACTGTTTTTT. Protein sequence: CATSRGLGQGSNEKLFF.

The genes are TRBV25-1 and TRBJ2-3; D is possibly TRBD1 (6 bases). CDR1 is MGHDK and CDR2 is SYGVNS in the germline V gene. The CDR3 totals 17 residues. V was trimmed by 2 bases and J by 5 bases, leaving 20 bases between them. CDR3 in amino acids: CASSEELGQGLGDTQYF. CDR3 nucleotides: TGTGCCAGCAGTGAAGAGTTGGGTCAGGGGCTTGGAGATACGCAGTATTTT.

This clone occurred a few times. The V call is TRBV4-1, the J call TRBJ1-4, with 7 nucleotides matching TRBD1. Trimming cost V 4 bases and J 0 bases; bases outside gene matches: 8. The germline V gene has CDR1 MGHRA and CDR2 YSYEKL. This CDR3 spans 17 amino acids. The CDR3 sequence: CASSPGRGRATNEKLFF. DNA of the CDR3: TGCGCCAGCAGCCCGGGGAGGGGGCGGGCAACTAATGAAAAACTGTTTTTT.

This CDR3 reads CSVEGQFSYEQYF. The CDR3 DNA is TGCAGCGTTGAGGGACAGTTTTCCTACGAGCAGTACTTC. The chain has TRBV29-1 and TRBJ2-7; 7 positions agree with TRBD1. The V gene end was trimmed by 3 bases and the J gene end by 1 base; junction bases not matched to a gene: 3. The germline CDR1 and CDR2 sequences are SQVTM and ANQGSEA. This CDR3 spans 13 amino acids.

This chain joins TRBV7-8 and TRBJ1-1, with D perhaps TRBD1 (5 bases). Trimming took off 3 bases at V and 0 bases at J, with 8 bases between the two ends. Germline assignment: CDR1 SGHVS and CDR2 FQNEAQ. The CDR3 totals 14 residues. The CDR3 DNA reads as TGTGCCAGCAGCTTGGGGCAGATGAACACTGAAGCTTTCTTT. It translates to CASSLGQMNTEAFF.